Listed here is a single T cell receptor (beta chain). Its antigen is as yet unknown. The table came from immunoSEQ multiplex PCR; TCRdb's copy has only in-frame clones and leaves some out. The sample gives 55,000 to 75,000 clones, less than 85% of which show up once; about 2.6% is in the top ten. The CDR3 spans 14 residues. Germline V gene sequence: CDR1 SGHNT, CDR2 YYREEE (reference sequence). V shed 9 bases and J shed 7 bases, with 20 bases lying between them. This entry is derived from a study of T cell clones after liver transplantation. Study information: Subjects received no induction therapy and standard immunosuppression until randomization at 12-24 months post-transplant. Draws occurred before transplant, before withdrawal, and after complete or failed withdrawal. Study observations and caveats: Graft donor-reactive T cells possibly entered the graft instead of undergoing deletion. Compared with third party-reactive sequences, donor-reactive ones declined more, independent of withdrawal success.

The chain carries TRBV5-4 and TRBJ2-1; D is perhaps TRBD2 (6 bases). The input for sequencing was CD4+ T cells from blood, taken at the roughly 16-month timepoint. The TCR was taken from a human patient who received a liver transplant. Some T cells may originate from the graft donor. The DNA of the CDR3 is TGTGCCACTGGGGTAGGCGGGACGCGGAATGAGCAGTTCTTC. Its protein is CATGVGGTRNEQFF.